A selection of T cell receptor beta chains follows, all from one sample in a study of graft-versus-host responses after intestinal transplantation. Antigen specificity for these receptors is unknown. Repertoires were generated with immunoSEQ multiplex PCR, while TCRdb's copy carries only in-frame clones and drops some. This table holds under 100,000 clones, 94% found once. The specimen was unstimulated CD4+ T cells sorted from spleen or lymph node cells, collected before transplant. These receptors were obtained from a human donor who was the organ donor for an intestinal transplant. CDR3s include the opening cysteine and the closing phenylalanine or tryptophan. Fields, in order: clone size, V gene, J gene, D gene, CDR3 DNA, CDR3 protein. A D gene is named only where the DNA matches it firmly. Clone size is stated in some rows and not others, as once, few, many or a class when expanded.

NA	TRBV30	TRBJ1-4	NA	TGTGCCTGGAGCCCCATATTGAGTCAGATGGGGGAAAAACTGTTTTTT	CAWSPILSQMGEKLFF
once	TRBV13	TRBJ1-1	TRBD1	TGTGCCAGCAGCTTTCCCGGGACAGGGAACACTGAAGCTTTCTTT	CASSFPGTGNTEAFF
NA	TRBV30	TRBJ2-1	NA	TGTGCCTGGAGTGCCCCCCTGACTAAGGTTGAGCAGTTCTTC	CAWSAPLTKVEQFF
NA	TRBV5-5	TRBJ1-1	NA	TGTGCCAGCAGCTTGAACACTGAAGCTTTCTTT	CASSLNTEAFF
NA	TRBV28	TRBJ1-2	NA	TGTGCCAGCAGTTTATTGAGGGCCCACTATGGCTACACCTTC	CASSLLRAHYGYTF
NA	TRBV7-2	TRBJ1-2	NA	TGTGCCAGCAGCTTAGAGGCGGGGGGCGTCCGATACTATGGCTACACCTTC	CASSLEAGGVRYYGYTF
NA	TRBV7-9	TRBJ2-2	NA	TGTGCCAGCAGCTTAGCCCTGACCGGGGAGCTGTTTTTT	CASSLALTGELFF
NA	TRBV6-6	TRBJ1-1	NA	TGTGCCAGCAGTGATACAAGGAAAGCTTTCTTT	CASSDTRKAFF
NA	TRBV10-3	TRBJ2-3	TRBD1	TGTGCCATCAGTGGACAGGGCCCAGATACGCAGTATTTT	CAISGQGPDTQYF
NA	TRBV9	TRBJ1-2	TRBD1	TGTGCCAGCAGCACGGGACAGGGATCCAACTATGGCTACACCTTC	CASSTGQGSNYGYTF
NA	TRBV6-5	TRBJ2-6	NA	TGTGCCAGCAGTTACTCGTGGAGGGCCGGGGCCAACGTCCTGACTTTC	CASSYSWRAGANVLTF
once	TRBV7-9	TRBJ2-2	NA	TGTGCCAGCAGCTTCACAGGGACGGTCAACGGGGAGCTGTTTTTT	CASSFTGTVNGELFF
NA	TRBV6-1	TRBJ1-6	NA	TGTGCCAGCAGTGATAAGGAGAGCTCCTATAATTCACCCCTCCACTTT	CASSDKESSYNSPLHF
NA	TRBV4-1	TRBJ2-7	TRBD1	TGCGCCAGCAGGCCCGGGACAGGGCCCTACGAGCAGTACTTC	CASRPGTGPYEQYF
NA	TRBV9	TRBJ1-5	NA	TGTGCCAGCAGCGCCTACCCCAATCAGCCCCAGCATTTT	CASSAYPNQPQHF
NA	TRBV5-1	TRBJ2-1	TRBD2	TGCGCCAGCACCCGGGGGGGCCAGAACAATGAGCAGTTCTTC	CASTRGGQNNEQFF
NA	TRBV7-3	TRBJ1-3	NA	TGTGCCAGCGGGCAGGGCTTCACTGGAAACACCATATATTTT	CASGQGFTGNTIYF